These 18 T cell receptor beta chains came from one sample sequenced in a study of shared T cell receptors in the human thymus. Sequencing used immunoSEQ multiplex PCR; TCRdb keeps in-frame clones, though not all of them. Of about 660,000 clones in the sample, approximately 87% were seen once. These data were likewise used in another study, on human thymus T cells.

Sequenced material: thymocytes. The receptors were sampled from a boy in the first two years of life with a congenital heart defect.

The rearrangement links TRBV2 to TRBJ2-7; 7 positions agree with TRBD2. The CDR3 runs to 13 residues. Germline V gives CDR1 SNHLY, CDR2 FYNNEI. V was clipped by 7 bases and J by 3 bases; unmatched bases: 6. Here the CDR3 reads CASTGLTHYEQYF. CDR3 DNA sequence: TGTGCCAGCACGGGACTAACTCACTACGAGCAGTACTTC.

The J gene is TRBJ1-3, the V gene TRBV19; tentatively, D is TRBD1 (5 bases). V was trimmed by 7 bases and J by 2 bases, leaving 24 bases between them. CDR3 length: 18 residues. Germline lookup yields CDR1 LNHDA and CDR2 SQIVND (reference sequence). The DNA of the CDR3 is TGTGCCAGTACCCCCCTCGGTGCCCGAGACAGTGCTGGAAACACCATATATTTT. The encoded protein is CASTPLGARDSAGNTIYF. The full variable domain, rest sourced from reference TRBV19 and TRBJ1-3, is DGGITQSPKYLFRKEGQNVTLSCEQNLNHDAMYWYRQDPGQGLRLIYYSQIVNDFQKGDIAEGYSVSREKKESFPLTVTSAQKNPTAFYLCASTPLGARDSAGNTIYFGEGSWLTVV.

This clone has just a few counts. The J gene is TRBJ1-4, the V gene TRBV9, with D possibly TRBD1 on 5 matching bases. Germline loops: CDR1 SGDLS, CDR2 YYNGEE. V lost 4 bases to trimming and J lost 7 bases, with 20 bases between them. The CDR3 sequence is 16 residues long. CDR3 loop: CASSLASGVQGEKLFF. The CDR3 DNA follows: TGTGCCAGCAGCTTAGCCTCGGGTGTTCAGGGTGAAAAACTGTTTTTT.

The chain recombines TRBV2 with TRBJ1-1; the match to TRBD1 covers 12 bases. Germline CDR1 and CDR2: SNHLY and FYNNEI. The CDR3 runs to 18 residues. The V segment lost 1 base and the J segment 4 bases; nucleotides outside the gene matches: 10. The DNA for the CDR3 is TGTGCCAGCAGTGAAGAGAGGGGGACAGGGGGCGGTAGCACTGAAGCTTTCTTT. This codes for CASSEERGTGGGSTEAFF.

The chain links TRBV19 to TRBJ2-1; D unresolved. The CDR3 length is 13 residues. Germline V gives CDR1 LNHDA, CDR2 SQIVND (reference sequence). V was cut by 6 bases and J by 8 bases, with 14 bases left in between. The CDR3 coding sequence is TGTGCCAGTAGCCCGGCTAGTGGCCATGAGCAGTTCTTC. Translating gives CASSPASGHEQFF.

This chain links TRBV15 with TRBJ1-1; TRBD1 might be the D (5 bases). The CDR3 covers 18 residues. The germline V and J ends were trimmed by 6 bases and 2 bases, with 25 bases remaining between them. CDR1 LNHNV and CDR2 YYDKDF come from the germline V gene (reference sequence). The DNA of the CDR3 is TGTGCCACCAGAGAGGACTTAGGTGGGGGGGGGATAAACACTGAAGCTTTCTTT. Encoded protein: CATREDLGGGGINTEAFF. The full variable domain, its missing parts supplied by reference TRBV15 and TRBJ1-1, is DAMVIQNPRYQVTQFGKPVTLSCSQTLNHNVMYWYQQKSSQAPKLLFHYYDKDFNNEADTPDNFQSRRPNTSFCFLDIRSPGLGDTAMYLCATREDLGGGGINTEAFFGQGTRLTVV.

This clone came up a few times. The chain is built from TRBV6-1 and TRBJ1-2; perhaps TRBD1 as D (6 bases). V lost 0 bases to trimming and J lost 1 base, with 12 bases between them. Germline CDR1 and CDR2: MNHNS and SASEGT. This CDR3 is built from 16 residues. CDR3 protein: CASSEAKWTVNYGYTF. Written as DNA, the CDR3 is TGTGCCAGCAGTGAAGCAAAGTGGACAGTTAACTATGGCTACACCTTC.

In DNA, the CDR3 is TGCAGGGGCCAGGGCACAGATACGCAGTATTTT. Protein product: CRGQGTDTQYF. The genes are TRBV20-1 and TRBJ2-3; D gene ambiguous. Per the germline V gene, CDR1 is DFQATT and CDR2 is SNEGSKA (reference sequence). This CDR3 contains 11 residues.

The rearrangement uses TRBV6-5 and TRBJ2-7; D not certain. This CDR3 comprises 15 residues. Trimming took off 0 bases at V and 2 bases at J, with 11 bases between the two ends. Germline V gene lookup returns CDR1 MNHEY and CDR2 SVGAGI. CDR3 residues: CASSYSERSPYEQYF. The CDR3, as DNA: TGTGCCAGCAGTTACTCTGAGCGTTCGCCCTACGAGCAGTACTTC.

The chain combines TRBV21-1 with TRBJ2-1; the D segment call TRBD1 is taken from the table without a DNA check. TRBV21-1 is termed a pseudogene. The CDR3 is 14 residues long. The CDR3 region has the DNA TGTGCCAGCAGCGAAAGGACAGGGAACGGTGAGCAGTTCTTC. Encoded protein: CASSERTGNGEQFF.

This chain links TRBV5-4 with TRBJ2-1; D perhaps matches TRBD2 (6 bases). Germline CDR1 SGHNT, CDR2 YYREEE (reference sequence). There are 16 residues in the CDR3. The V end was cut by 6 bases, the J end by 1 base, with 17 bases between. Written as DNA, the CDR3 is TGTGCCAGCAACCAGTGGGGGGTGGTGTCCTACAATGAGCAGTTCTTC. Encoded protein: CASNQWGVVSYNEQFF.

V gene TRBV7-2 combines with J gene TRBJ1-5; D is uncertain. This CDR3 is 16 amino acids long. V was clipped by 1 base and J by 1 base, with 11 bases between them. Germline values: CDR1 SGHTA, CDR2 FQGNSA. The CDR3 loop reads CASSLGPTVSNQPQHF. The CDR3 DNA reads TGTGCCAGCAGCTTAGGCCCGACTGTGAGCAATCAGCCCCAGCATTTT.

This rearrangement joins TRBV5-6 to TRBJ2-3; a weak D match, TRBD2 (6 bases). CDR1 and CDR2 (germline): SGHDT, YYEEEE. V lost 0 bases to trimming and J lost 0 bases, with 14 bases between them. CDR3 length: 17 amino acids. The CDR3 loop is CASSLGRDSSSTDTQYF. DNA of the CDR3: TGTGCCAGCAGCTTGGGGCGGGACTCATCTAGCACAGATACGCAGTATTTT.

The gene calls are TRBV19 and TRBJ1-5; D is unclear. This CDR3 has 18 residues. Germline V gives CDR1 LNHDA, CDR2 SQIVND (reference sequence). Trimming pared 0 bases from V and 6 bases from J, leaving 21 bases between. The CDR3 region is CASSIEGGAKGLPQPQHF. The CDR3 DNA sequence: TGTGCCAGTAGTATAGAGGGAGGAGCGAAAGGACTTCCTCAGCCCCAGCATTTT.

This chain links TRBV19 with TRBJ1-5; tentatively, D is TRBD1 (5 bases). Germline loops: CDR1 LNHDA, CDR2 SQIVND (reference sequence). The V and J ends lost 6 bases and 1 base respectively, with 19 bases between them. This CDR3 comprises 17 residues. The CDR3 loop reads CASRPMGRILSNQPQHF. The CDR3 DNA reads TGTGCCAGTAGACCCATGGGGCGAATTTTAAGCAATCAGCCCCAGCATTTT.

V and J are TRBV7-6 and TRBJ1-2; D unclear. CDR3 length equals 14 residues. Germline lookup yields CDR1 SGHVS and CDR2 FNYEAQ. Trimming pared 2 bases from V and 2 bases from J, leaving 9 bases between. The chain's CDR3 is CASSLSHRNYGYTF. The CDR3 DNA reads TGTGCCAGCAGCTTAAGTCACAGAAACTATGGCTACACCTTC.

This clone was picked up a small number of times. V and J are TRBV7-3 and TRBJ2-1; TRBD1 matches at 9 bases. Germline V lookup: CDR1 SGHTA, CDR2 FQGTGA. With V trimmed by 2 bases and J by 6 bases, 8 bases remained unmatched. The CDR3 covers 16 residues. CDR3 residues: CASSLATGTGTNEQFF. As DNA, the CDR3 is TGTGCCAGCAGCTTAGCGACCGGGACAGGGACCAATGAGCAGTTCTTC.

The V call is TRBV5-6, the J call TRBJ2-7, with TRBD2 matching 7 bases. CDR1 and CDR2 (germline): SGHDT, YYEEEE. This CDR3 is 16 amino acids long. The ends lost 3 bases at V and 1 base at J; junction bases unmatched: 10. As DNA, the CDR3 is TGTGCCAGCAGCTGGGTCCAGGGAGGGGTTTCCTACGAGCAGTACTTC. Protein: CASSWVQGGVSYEQYF.